This TCR beta chain was documented in a study of blood T cell repertoires in COVID-19. Turning to the study itself: Italy, Spain and the United States were the sources of the convalescent and acute COVID-19 samples.

Participant ages covered roughly 18 to 89 years across around 22 US areas. Assignment of participants to cohorts was predicated upon participant-reported clinical history. In the original analysis: Amplifying reference gene primers gave estimates of nucleated cell counts. This table comes from immunoSEQ multiplex PCR, and its TCRdb copy is limited to in-frame clones, with some not included. V and J calls and clone size come straight from that table; D and trimming were deduced from the DNA. The sample has about 190,000 clones, 65% to 85% seen once. Trimming took 7 bases from V and 5 from J; bases not matched to a gene: 12. Germline CDR1 reads MNHEY; CDR2 reads SMNVEV (reference sequence). The CDR3 sequence is 16 residues long.

Sequenced sample: PBMCs or T cells enriched from blood (not recorded which). The receptor was isolated from a woman in her 30s who had recovered from COVID-19. The V call is TRBV27, the J call TRBJ2-5; TRBD2 matches 11 bases. The CDR3, as DNA: TGTGCCAGCACAATGAGACTAGCGGGGAGGGTGGAGACCCAGTACTTC. Amino acids: CASTMRLAGRVETQYF.